The sequence of this TCR beta chain was determined in a study of T cells after yellow fever vaccination. Study information: Low-cell-number fractions were prepared with SMART-Seq v4 Ultra Low Input. Notes on the study in general: Only a small proportion of the clonotypes turned up in both the CD4 and the CD8 compartments, likely arising from convergent recombination. Detected again after the booster were most primary-vaccination clones, at 95% to 98% CD4 and 70% to 90% CD8.

The length of the CDR3 is 18 residues. CDR1 and CDR2 from the germline V gene are SGHTA and FQGNSA. J gave up 2 bases and V 5 bases, and 11 bases lay outside the gene matches. This clonotype was seen repeatedly, ten times or more. No antigen is known for it. TCRdb redid the calling of the 5' RACE reads with MiXCR, one entry per CDR3 protein. The sample consists of 300,000 to 400,000 distinct CDR3 sequences, around 13% of them appearing once. Sequencing was performed on CD4+ T cells sorted from PBMCs, taken 15 days after the yellow fever booster vaccination. The clonotype comes from a man aged 18 to 30 who received the YFV17D yellow fever vaccine. The V and J genes are TRBV7-2 and TRBJ2-5; 13 nucleotides match TRBD2. CDR3 coding DNA: TGTGCCAGCAGCCCGGGCGCCACTAGCGGGGGGGGACAAGAGACCCAGTACTTC. Translation: CASSPGATSGGGQETQYF.